Sequencing of this TCR beta chain was carried out in a study of T cells after yellow fever vaccination. CDR3 length: 15 amino acids. Losses at the gene ends were 3 bases for V and 8 bases for J; bases not matched to a gene: 7. The germline CDR1 and CDR2 sequences are SGHTA and FQGNSA. In regard to this clonotype: Its antigen is undetermined.

TCRdb processed the 5' RACE reads anew with MiXCR; each CDR3 protein has one entry. The table has hundreds of thousands of distinct CDR3 sequences, more than 9% seen once. Overall study findings and caveats: Weaker overall was a secondary response that nonetheless peaked faster, on day 5 versus 15. At less than 97% for CD4 and approximately 89% for CD8, most primary-vaccination clones showed up again after the booster. Abundant clonotypes from the bulk population could have been carried over as contaminants into FACS-sorted repertoires. A minor fraction of clonotypes spanned both CD4 and CD8 compartments.

Sequencing used PBMCs, obtained on the day of the yellow fever booster vaccination. The receptor comes from a man aged 30-40 years who received the YFV17D yellow fever vaccine. This sequence joins TRBV7-2 and TRBJ2-3, with 11 bases that match TRBD2. The CDR3 region is CASSFGLAGGSTQYF. In DNA, the CDR3 is TGTGCCAGCAGCTTCGGACTAGCGGGCGGGTCTACGCAGTATTTT.